This is a list of T cell receptor beta chains from one sample in a study of CD8 T cells in ankylosing spondylitis. From the 5' RACE reads, TCRdb called clonotypes with MiXCR, one entry per CDR3 protein. Seen here are 110,000 to 150,000 distinct CDR3 sequences, 8% to 9% observed once, and the top ten hold approximately 7%. Source material: synovial fluid, either unsorted or a sorted T cell fraction (not recorded which). The source of these receptors is a male donor with ankylosing spondylitis. The CDR3 runs from the conserved cysteine through the conserved F or W. A D gene is named only where the DNA matches it firmly. The size field is filled for only some rows; it gives once, few, many or a size class.

>TRBJ1-1|TRBV5-6|15|-|-
TGTGCCAGCAGCTTGATGGGACAACATAACACTGAAGCTTTCTTT
CASSLMGQHNTEAFF
>TRBJ2-6|TRBV7-2|15|few|-
TGTGCCAGCAGCTTAGGAGGGGCTGGGGCCAACGTCCTGACTTTC
CASSLGGAGANVLTF
>TRBJ2-1|TRBV10-3|17|-|-
TGTGCCATCAGTGCCTCTCGGGAAGCGGGCCCCAACAATGAGCAGTTCTTC
CAISASREAGPNNEQFF
>TRBJ2-1|TRBV4-2|16|-|-
TGTGCCAGCAGCCAAGAGCGGGTCTCCCCATACAATGAGCAGTTCTTC
CASSQERVSPYNEQFF
>TRBJ2-6|TRBV7-9|15|many|-
TGTGCCAGCAGCCTAGGCGACTCTGGGGCCAACGTCCTGACTTTC
CASSLGDSGANVLTF
>TRBJ2-5|TRBV12-3/TRBV12-4|13|many|TRBD1
TGTGCCAGCACCTCGGGACAGGGGGAGACCCAGTACTTC
CASTSGQGETQYF
>TRBJ1-1|TRBV7-2|15|few|-
TGTGCCAGCAGGCGGACCCTCCAGGCGGTCACTGAAGCTTTCTTT
CASRRTLQAVTEAFF
>TRBJ2-1|TRBV5-1|14|many|TRBD1
TGCGCCAGCAGCGGGACAGGGGGTAAAAATGAGCAGTTCTTC
CASSGTGGKNEQFF
>TRBJ1-3|TRBV4-3|15|many|-
TGCGCCAGCAGCCAAGATCCCGATCAAGGGAACACCATATATTTT
CASSQDPDQGNTIYF
>TRBJ1-4|TRBV20-1|14|few|-
TGCAGTGCTAGACCACAGGTGGACTCCGGAAAACTGTTTTTT
CSARPQVDSGKLFF
>TRBJ2-3|TRBV28|15|few|TRBD2
TGTGCCAGCACCCAAGCGGGGTTTGGAACAGATACGCAGTATTTT
CASTQAGFGTDTQYF
>TRBJ2-5|TRBV20-1|12|-|TRBD2
TGCGGAGGGACTAGCGGCCAAGAGACCCAGTACTTC
CGGTSGQETQYF
>TRBJ2-3|TRBV20-1|11|-|-
TGCAGTGCTTATCTGGCGTATACGCAGTATTTT
CSAYLAYTQYF
>TRBJ2-1|TRBV2|16|many|TRBD2
TGTGCCAGCAGTTTACAAGCGGGGGGGCCCTACAATGAGCAGTTCTTC
CASSLQAGGPYNEQFF
>TRBJ1-1|TRBV20-1|14|-|TRBD1
TGCAGTGCTAGAGATAACAGGGGGAACACTGAAGCTTTCTTT
CSARDNRGNTEAFF
>TRBJ1-4|TRBV6-1|14|many|-
TGTGCCAGTAGGGCAGCAGCAACTAATGAAAAACTGTTTTTT
CASRAAATNEKLFF
>TRBJ2-1|TRBV4-3|15|few|-
TGCGCCAGCAGCCAAGTGAACAGGGAGTACGATGAGCAGTTCTTC
CASSQVNREYDEQFF
>TRBJ2-1|TRBV6-6|11|few|-
TGTGCCAGCAGTCTTGAAATGAAGCAGTTCTTC
CASSLEMKQFF
>TRBJ2-1|TRBV5-5|13|once|TRBD1
TGTGCCAGCAGCTCTAACCCTGGACAGGTTGAGTTCTTC
CASSSNPGQVEFF
>TRBJ2-7|TRBV7-2|14|many|-
TGTGCCAGCAGCTTAGCGCGGGCTACCTGGGAGCAGTACTTC
CASSLARATWEQYF
>TRBJ1-5|TRBV6-1|14|few|-
TGTGCCTGTTCGGACGGGAGGGGTGCTCAGCCCCAGCATTTT
CACSDGRGAQPQHF
>TRBJ2-2|TRBV10-3|14|few|-
TGTGCCATCAGTGGGACAGCGAACACCGGGGAGCTGTTTTTT
CAISGTANTGELFF
>TRBJ2-3|TRBV27|19|many|TRBD2
TGTGCCAGCAGTTTAGCCCCAGCGGGGGGGCCGTTTATAACAGATACGCAGTATTTT
CASSLAPAGGPFITDTQYF
>TRBJ1-2|TRBV28|13|-|-
TGTGCCAGCAGTTACGGGGGTGTCTATGGCTACACCTTC
CASSYGGVYGYTF
>TRBJ2-3|TRBV29-1|14|many|TRBD1
TGCAGCGTTGACGGGGACAGGGTTGCGGATACGCAGTATTTT
CSVDGDRVADTQYF
>TRBJ2-7|TRBV19|13|few|-
TGTGCCAGTCGAACCCAGGACGGCTACGAGCAGTACTTC
CASRTQDGYEQYF
>TRBJ2-7|TRBV14|13|-|-
TGTGCCAGCAGCCAAGATTGGGTGGGTGAGCAGTACTTC
CASSQDWVGEQYF
>TRBJ1-4|TRBV5-1|13|many|-
TGCGCCAGCAGCTTGGGACAAAATGAAAAACTGTTTTTT
CASSLGQNEKLFF
>TRBJ2-5|TRBV7-7|15|many|-
TGTGCTAGCAGCCTCTACGACGGTCCCCGGGAGACCCAGTACTTC
CASSLYDGPRETQYF
>TRBJ2-3|TRBV7-6|18|few|TRBD2
TGTGCCAGCAGGATAGGACTAGCGGGGTTCCTTAGCACAGATACGCAGTATTTT
CASRIGLAGFLSTDTQYF
>TRBJ1-1|TRBV20-1|11|many|-
TGCAGTGCTCCAAGAACGGTAGAAGCTTTCTTT
CSAPRTVEAFF
>TRBJ2-7|TRBV24-1|14|-|TRBD1
TGTGCCACCCAGCAGGCAGGGGGCTCCTACGAGCAGTACTTC
CATQQAGGSYEQYF
>TRBJ2-1|TRBV24-1|16|many|TRBD2
TGTGCCACCAGTGACCTCTCGACTAGCGGGACCGATGAGCAGTTCTTC
CATSDLSTSGTDEQFF
>TRBJ1-6|TRBV27|16|many|TRBD1
TGTGCCAGCAGTTTCCTCTCAACAGGGGGCGGATCACCCCTCCACTTT
CASSFLSTGGGSPLHF
>TRBJ2-1|TRBV20-1|19|-|TRBD2
TGCTGTGCCCGAGCTCCGGGCCTAGCGGTATCGAGCTCCTACAATGAGCAGTTCTTC
CCARAPGLAVSSSYNEQFF
>TRBJ1-1|TRBV4-3|15|few|-
TGCGCCAGCAGCCCCCGGTCGGCGAGGAACACTGAAGCTTTCTTT
CASSPRSARNTEAFF
>TRBJ1-1|TRBV7-2|12|-|-
TGTGCCAGCAGCTTAGATGACACTGAAGCTTTCTTT
CASSLDDTEAFF
>TRBJ2-2|TRBV3-1|13|many|-
TGTGCCAGCAGCCAGAACCTGGCCGGGGAGCTGTTTTTT
CASSQNLAGELFF
>TRBJ2-2|TRBV21-1|13|few|-
TGTGCCAGCAGCCCTGACAGCACCGGGGAGCTGTTTTTT
CASSPDSTGELFF
>TRBJ1-4|TRBV28|16|many|-
TGTGCCAGCAGTTTATTGGACACCGCAACTAATGAAAAACTGTTTTTT
CASSLLDTATNEKLFF
>TRBJ1-3|TRBV12-3/TRBV12-4|14|-|-
TGTGCCAGCAGTTTTACCCGGGGTGGAAACACCATATATTTT
CASSFTRGGNTIYF